The rows below give T cell receptor beta chains drawn from one sample of a study of beta chain features in type 1 diabetes. TCRdb's copy holds only in-frame clones and misses some; the assay was immunoSEQ multiplex PCR. The repertoire consists of under 900,000 clones, with 17% occurring once and the leading ten covering 0.02% to 0.025%. The sample comprised naive CD4+ T cells from blood. Receptors originate from a woman between 18 and 29 years old in good health. CDR3s leave out the opening cysteine and the closing phenylalanine or tryptophan.

V	J	CDR3
TRBV5-6	TRBJ2-7	ASSLRQWPYEQY
TRBV4-1	TRBJ2-1	ASSQDSGNFYNEQF
TRBV19	TRBJ2-1	ASSPRVSGHNEQF
TRBV5-1	TRBJ2-1	ASSLRQIIDQEQF
TRBV25-1	TRBJ2-5	ASGGQGARETQY
TRBV6-6	TRBJ1-1	ASSRGQNTEAF
TRBV10-3	TRBJ2-5	AIILCRAQTTQY
TRBV28	TRBJ1-2	ASSLGAPYGYT
TRBV11-2	TRBJ2-5	ASSQPDRETQY
TRBV19	TRBJ2-1	ASSLGTGGFPYEQF
TRBV7-8	TRBJ2-3	ASSLGLAGVKDTQY
TRBV5-6	TRBJ2-4	ASRLRGPRDIQY
TRBV5-6	TRBJ2-1	ASSLNPGLAGYNEQF
TRBV9	TRBJ2-5	ASSVGTGGRETQY
TRBV9	TRBJ2-1	ASSVSLAGGARNNEQF
TRBV7-9	TRBJ2-1	ASSSQREGDEQF
TRBV28	TRBJ2-5	ASSLGSGTRQETQY
TRBV20-1	TRBJ2-7	SAVSYEQY
TRBV28	TRBJ2-5	ASSQTSGGKETQY
TRBV6-5	TRBJ2-5	ASSYSKAEETQY
TRBV19	TRBJ1-2	ASSITGENYGYT
TRBV5-1	TRBJ2-6	ASSLTGDPGANVLT
TRBV19	TRBJ2-2	ASRDRGAGELF
TRBV7-3	TRBJ2-1	ASSLGGRSPQF
TRBV6-1	TRBJ2-7	ASSPAGGGYEQY
TRBV7-3	TRBJ2-1	ASSSRAGMVF
TRBV7-2	TRBJ2-1	ASSLVRNNEQF